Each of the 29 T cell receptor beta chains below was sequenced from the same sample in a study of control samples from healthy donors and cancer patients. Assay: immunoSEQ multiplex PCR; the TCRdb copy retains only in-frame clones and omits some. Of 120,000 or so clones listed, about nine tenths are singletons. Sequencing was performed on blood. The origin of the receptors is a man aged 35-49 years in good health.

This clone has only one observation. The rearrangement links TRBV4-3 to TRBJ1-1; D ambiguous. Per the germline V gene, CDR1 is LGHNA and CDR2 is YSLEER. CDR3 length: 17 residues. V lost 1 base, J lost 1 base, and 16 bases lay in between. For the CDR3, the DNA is TGCGCCAGCAGCCAAGGGGATTTGGGAGCTGAGAACACTGAAGCTTTCTTT. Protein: CASSQGDLGAENTEAFF.

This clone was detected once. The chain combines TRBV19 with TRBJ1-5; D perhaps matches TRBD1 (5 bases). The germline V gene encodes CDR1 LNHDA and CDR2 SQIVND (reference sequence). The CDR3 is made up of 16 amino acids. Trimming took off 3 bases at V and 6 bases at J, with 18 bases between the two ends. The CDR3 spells CASSMFRRGDGQPQHF. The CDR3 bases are TGTGCCAGTAGTATGTTTAGGCGAGGGGACGGTCAGCCCCAGCATTTT.

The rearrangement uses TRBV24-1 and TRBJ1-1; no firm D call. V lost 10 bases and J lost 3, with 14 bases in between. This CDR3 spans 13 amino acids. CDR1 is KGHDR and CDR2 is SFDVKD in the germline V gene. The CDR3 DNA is TGTGCCACTGAGGGTGGTCCGGACACTGAAGCTTTCTTT. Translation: CATEGGPDTEAFF.

The CDR3 here is CASSTTRGTYNEQFF. The CDR3 bases are TGTGCCAGCAGCACTACGAGGGGCACCTACAATGAGCAGTTCTTC. The chain carries TRBV9 and TRBJ2-1; D may match TRBD1 or TRBD2 (5 bases each). V shed 4 bases and J shed 2 bases, with 13 bases lying between them. Germline V gives CDR1 SGDLS, CDR2 YYNGEE. The CDR3 sequence is 15 residues long.

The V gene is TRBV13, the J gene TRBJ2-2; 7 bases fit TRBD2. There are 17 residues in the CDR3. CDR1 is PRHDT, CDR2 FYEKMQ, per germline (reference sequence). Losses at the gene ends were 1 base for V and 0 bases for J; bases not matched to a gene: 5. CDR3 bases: TGTGCCAGCAGCTTAGAGCCTGCGGGGGCGAACACCGGGGAGCTGTTTTTT. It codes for CASSLEPAGANTGELFF.

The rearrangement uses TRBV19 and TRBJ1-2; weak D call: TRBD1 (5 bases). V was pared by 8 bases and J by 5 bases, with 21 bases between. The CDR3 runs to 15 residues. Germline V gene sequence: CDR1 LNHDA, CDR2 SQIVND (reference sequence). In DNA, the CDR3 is TGTGCCAGTTCCCCCCCTCGGGGCAGTCCTTATGGCTACACCTTC. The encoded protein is CASSPPRGSPYGYTF.

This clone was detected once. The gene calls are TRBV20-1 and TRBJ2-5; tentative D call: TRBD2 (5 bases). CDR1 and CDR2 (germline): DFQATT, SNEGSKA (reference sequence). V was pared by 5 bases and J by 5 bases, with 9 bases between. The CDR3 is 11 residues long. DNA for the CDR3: TGCAGTGCTTGGACTCTTGAGACCCAGTACTTC. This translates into CSAWTLETQYF.

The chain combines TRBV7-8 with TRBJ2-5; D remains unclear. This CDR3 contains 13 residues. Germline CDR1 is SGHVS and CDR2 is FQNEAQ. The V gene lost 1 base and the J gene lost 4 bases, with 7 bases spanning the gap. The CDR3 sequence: CASSLGEVETQYF. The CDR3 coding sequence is TGTGCCAGCAGCTTAGGCGAGGTAGAGACCCAGTACTTC. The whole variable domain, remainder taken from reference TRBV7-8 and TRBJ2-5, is GAGVSQSPRYKVAKRGQDVALRCDPISGHVSLFWYQQALGQGPEFLTYFQNEAQLDKSGLPSDRFFAERPEGSVSTLKIQRTQQEDSAVYLCASSLGEVETQYFGPGTRLLVL.

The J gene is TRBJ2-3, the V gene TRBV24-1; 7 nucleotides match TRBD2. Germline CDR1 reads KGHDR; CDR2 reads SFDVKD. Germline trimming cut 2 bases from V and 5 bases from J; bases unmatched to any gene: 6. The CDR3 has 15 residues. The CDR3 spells CATSDYEGGKDTQYF. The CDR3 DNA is TGTGCCACCAGTGATTATGAGGGAGGGAAAGATACGCAGTATTTT.

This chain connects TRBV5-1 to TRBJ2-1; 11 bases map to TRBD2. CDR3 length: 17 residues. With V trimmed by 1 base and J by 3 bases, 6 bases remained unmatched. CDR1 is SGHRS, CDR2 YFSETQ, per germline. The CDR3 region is CASSLLLAGANYNEQFF. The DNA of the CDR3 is TGCGCCAGCAGCTTGTTACTAGCGGGGGCCAACTACAATGAGCAGTTCTTC.

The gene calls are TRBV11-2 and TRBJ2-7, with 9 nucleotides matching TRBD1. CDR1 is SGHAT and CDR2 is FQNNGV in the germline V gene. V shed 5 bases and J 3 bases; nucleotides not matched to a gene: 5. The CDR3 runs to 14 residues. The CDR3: CASSRQGEDYEQYF. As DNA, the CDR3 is TGTGCCAGCAGCCGACAGGGGGAAGACTACGAGCAGTACTTC.

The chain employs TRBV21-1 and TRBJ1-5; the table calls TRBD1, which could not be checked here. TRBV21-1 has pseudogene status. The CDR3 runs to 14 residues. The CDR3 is CASNLDRADQPQHF. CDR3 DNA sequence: TGTGCCAGCAACCTGGACAGGGCGGATCAGCCCCAGCATTTT.

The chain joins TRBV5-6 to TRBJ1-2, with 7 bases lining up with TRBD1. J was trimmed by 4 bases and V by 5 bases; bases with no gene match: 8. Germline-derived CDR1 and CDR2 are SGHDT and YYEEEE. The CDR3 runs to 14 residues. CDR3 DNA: TGTGCCAGCAGTCTGTACACAGGGGTCTATGGCTACACCTTC. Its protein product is CASSLYTGVYGYTF.

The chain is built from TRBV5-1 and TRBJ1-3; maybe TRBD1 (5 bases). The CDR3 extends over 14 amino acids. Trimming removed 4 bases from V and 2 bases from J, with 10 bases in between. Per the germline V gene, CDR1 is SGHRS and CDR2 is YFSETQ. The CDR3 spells CASSPPGTGNTIYF. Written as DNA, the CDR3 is TGCGCCAGCAGCCCCCCAGGGACTGGAAACACCATATATTTT.

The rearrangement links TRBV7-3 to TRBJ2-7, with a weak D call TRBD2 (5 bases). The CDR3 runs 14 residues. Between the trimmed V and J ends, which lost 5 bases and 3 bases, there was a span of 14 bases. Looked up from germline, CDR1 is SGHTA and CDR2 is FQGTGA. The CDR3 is CASSPGKGLYEQYF. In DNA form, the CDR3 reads TGTGCCAGCAGCCCCGGGAAAGGCCTCTACGAGCAGTACTTC.

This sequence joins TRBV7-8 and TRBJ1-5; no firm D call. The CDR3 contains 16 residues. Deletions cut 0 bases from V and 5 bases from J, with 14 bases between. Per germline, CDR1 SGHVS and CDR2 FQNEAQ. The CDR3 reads CASSLARVALDQPQHF. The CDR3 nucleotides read TGTGCCAGCAGCTTAGCGAGAGTGGCTCTGGATCAGCCCCAGCATTTT.

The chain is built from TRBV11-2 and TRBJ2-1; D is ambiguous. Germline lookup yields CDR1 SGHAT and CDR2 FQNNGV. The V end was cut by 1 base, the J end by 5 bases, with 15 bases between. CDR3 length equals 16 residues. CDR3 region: CASSLVGHPGNNEQFF. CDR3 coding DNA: TGTGCCAGCAGCTTAGTGGGCCATCCTGGGAACAATGAGCAGTTCTTC.

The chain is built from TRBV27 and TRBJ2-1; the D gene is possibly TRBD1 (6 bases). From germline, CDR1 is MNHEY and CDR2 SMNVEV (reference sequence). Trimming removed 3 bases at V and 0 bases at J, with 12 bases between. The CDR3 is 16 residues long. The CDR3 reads CASSLAGDSSYNEQFF. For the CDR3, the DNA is TGTGCCAGCAGTTTGGCAGGGGATAGCTCCTACAATGAGCAGTTCTTC.

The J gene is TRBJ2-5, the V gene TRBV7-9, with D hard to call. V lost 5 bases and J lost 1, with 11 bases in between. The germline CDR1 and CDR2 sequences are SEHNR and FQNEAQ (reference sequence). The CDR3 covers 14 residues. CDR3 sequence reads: CASSQSRSQETQYF. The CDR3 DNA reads TGTGCCAGCAGCCAATCAAGAAGCCAAGAGACCCAGTACTTC.

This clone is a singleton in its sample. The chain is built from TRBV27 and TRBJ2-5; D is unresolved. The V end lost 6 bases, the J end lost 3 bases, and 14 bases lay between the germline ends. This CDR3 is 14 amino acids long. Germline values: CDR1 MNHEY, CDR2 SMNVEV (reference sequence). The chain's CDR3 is CASRVGRGEETQYF. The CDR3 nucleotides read TGTGCCAGCAGGGTGGGCCGAGGTGAAGAGACCCAGTACTTC.

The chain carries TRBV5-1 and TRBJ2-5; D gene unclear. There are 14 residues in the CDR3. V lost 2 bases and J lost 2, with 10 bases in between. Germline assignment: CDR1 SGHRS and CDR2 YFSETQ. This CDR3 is CASSLGAFQETQYF. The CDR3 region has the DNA TGCGCCAGCAGCTTAGGAGCCTTTCAAGAGACCCAGTACTTC.

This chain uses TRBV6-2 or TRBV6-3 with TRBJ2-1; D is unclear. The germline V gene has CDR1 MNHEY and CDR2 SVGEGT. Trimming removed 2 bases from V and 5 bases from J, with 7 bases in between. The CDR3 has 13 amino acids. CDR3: CASSYGENNEQFF. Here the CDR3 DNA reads TGTGCCAGCAGTTACGGAGAGAACAATGAGCAGTTCTTC.

The CDR3: CASRDTFNYGYTF. CDR3 nucleotides: TGTGCCAGCAGGGACACTTTTAACTATGGCTACACCTTC. This chain links TRBV28 with TRBJ1-2; D possibly corresponds to TRBD1 (5 bases). This CDR3 spans 13 amino acids. Germline lookup yields CDR1 MDHEN and CDR2 SYDVKM. The V and J ends lost 6 bases and 1 base respectively, with 9 bases between them.

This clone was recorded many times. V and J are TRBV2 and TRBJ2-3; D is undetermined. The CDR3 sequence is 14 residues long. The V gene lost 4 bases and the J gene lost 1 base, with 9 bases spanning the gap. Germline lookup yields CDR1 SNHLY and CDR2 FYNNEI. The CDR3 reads CASSGSPRTDTQYF. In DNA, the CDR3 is TGTGCCAGCAGTGGGAGTCCCCGCACAGATACGCAGTATTTT.

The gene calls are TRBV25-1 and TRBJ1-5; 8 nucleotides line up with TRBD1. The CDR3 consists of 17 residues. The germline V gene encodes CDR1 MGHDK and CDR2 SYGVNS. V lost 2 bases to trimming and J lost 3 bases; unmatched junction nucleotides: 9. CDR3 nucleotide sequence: TGTGCCAGCAGTGAACCCGGACAGGGAGTTGACAATCAGCCCCAGCATTTT. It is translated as CASSEPGQGVDNQPQHF.

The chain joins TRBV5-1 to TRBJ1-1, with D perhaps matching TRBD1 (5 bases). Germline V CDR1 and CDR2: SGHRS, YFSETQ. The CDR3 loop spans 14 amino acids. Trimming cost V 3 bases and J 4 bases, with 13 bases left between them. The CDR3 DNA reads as TGCGCCAGCAGCTCGGGGGGACGTCCCACTGAAGCTTTCTTT. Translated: CASSSGGRPTEAFF. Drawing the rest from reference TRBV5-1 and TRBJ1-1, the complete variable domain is KAGVTQTPRYLIKTRGQQVTLSCSPISGHRSVSWYQQTPGQGLQFLFEYFSETQRNKGNFPGRFSGRQFSNSRSEMNVSTLELGDSALYLCASSSGGRPTEAFFGQGTRLTVV.

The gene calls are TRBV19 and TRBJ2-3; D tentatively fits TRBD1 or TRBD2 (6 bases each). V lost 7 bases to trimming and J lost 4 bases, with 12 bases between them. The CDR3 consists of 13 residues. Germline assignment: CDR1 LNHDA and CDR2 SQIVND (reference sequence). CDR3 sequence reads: CASNRGEADTQYF. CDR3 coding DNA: TGTGCCAGTAATAGGGGGGAGGCAGATACGCAGTATTTT.

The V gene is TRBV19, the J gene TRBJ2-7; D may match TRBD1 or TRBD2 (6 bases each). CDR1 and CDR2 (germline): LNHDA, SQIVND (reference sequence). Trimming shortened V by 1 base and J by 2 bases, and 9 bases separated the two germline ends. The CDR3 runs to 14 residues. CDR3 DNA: TGTGCCAGTAGTATAGGGAGGGGGGCCTACGAGCAGTACTTC. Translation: CASSIGRGAYEQYF.

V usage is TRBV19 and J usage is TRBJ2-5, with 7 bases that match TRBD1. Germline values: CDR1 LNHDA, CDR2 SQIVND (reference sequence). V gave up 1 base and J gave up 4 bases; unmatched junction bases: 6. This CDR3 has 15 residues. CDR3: CASSIGGQDVETQYF. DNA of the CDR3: TGTGCCAGTAGTATAGGTGGACAGGACGTAGAGACCCAGTACTTC.